The 6 T cell receptor beta chains given below trace back to one sample, sequenced in a study of identical twins. TCRdb reprocessed the 5' RACE reads via MiXCR and lists one record per CDR3 protein. This sample has 550,000 to 700,000 distinct CDR3 sequences; roughly 9.5% occur once, and the top ten carry 2.5% to 3%. In addition, the sample was reused for a study of yellow fever vaccine responses in identical twins.

Sequencing input: PBMCs. These receptors were taken from a woman aged 18-30 years in good health.

This clonotype was observed at least ten times. This chain uses TRBV28 with TRBJ1-3; the D is unclear. The CDR3 is made up of 15 amino acids. In germline, CDR1 is MDHEN, CDR2 SYDVKM. V was trimmed by 6 bases and J by 0 bases, leaving 12 bases between them. CDR3 DNA: TGTGCCAGCAGGGTACACGCTTCCTCTGGAAACACCATATATTTT. Its protein is CASRVHASSGNTIYF.

This clonotype was seen more than once but under ten times. This sequence joins TRBV28 and TRBJ2-7; D call uncertain. This CDR3 has 12 residues. The V end lost 4 bases, the J end lost 4 bases, and 8 bases lay between the germline ends. Germline CDR1 and CDR2: MDHEN and SYDVKM. CDR3 sequence reads: CASSYIKYEQYF. The CDR3 DNA reads as TGTGCCAGCAGTTACATCAAATACGAGCAGTACTTC.

This chain connects TRBV4-3 to TRBJ1-2; no clear D gene. Germline-derived CDR1 and CDR2 are LGHNA and YSLEER. V was shortened by 0 bases and J by 14 bases, with 19 bases between the two germline ends. The CDR3 runs 14 residues. This CDR3 reads CASSQDRGRQSTTF. The DNA for the CDR3 is TGCGCCAGCAGCCAAGATAGAGGCCGCCAATCTACTACCTTC.

This chain links TRBV5-1 with TRBJ1-2; 11 bases are a match to TRBD1. This CDR3 comprises 16 residues. Looked up from germline, CDR1 is SGHRS and CDR2 is YFSETQ. V shed 0 bases and J 1 base; nucleotides not matched to a gene: 2. CDR3 in DNA: TGCGCCAGCAGCTTGGGGACAGGGGGCTATAACTATGGCTACACCTTC. It translates to CASSLGTGGYNYGYTF.

This clonotype was recorded many times. The CDR3 coding sequence is TGTGCCAGCACTACCTCGAGGACAGGGGGAACCTACGAGCAGTACTTC. It encodes CASTTSRTGGTYEQYF. V gene TRBV6-5 combines with J gene TRBJ2-7; 10 bases match TRBD1. The CDR3 has 16 residues. J lost 2 bases, V lost 7 bases, and 11 bases had no gene match. Germline assignment: CDR1 MNHEY and CDR2 SVGAGI.

The chain has TRBV6-1 and TRBJ2-5; 10 nucleotides match TRBD1. V trimming: 5 bases; J trimming: 5 bases; junction bases outside the gene matches: 14. CDR1 is MNHNS and CDR2 is SASEGT in the germline V gene. This CDR3 contains 17 residues. The CDR3 region has the DNA TGTGCCAGCAGTCCCCGGCGGACAGGGGGTTTCGAGGAGACCCAGTACTTC. This gives the protein CASSPRRTGGFEETQYF.